Below, one TCR beta chain is given with its context. Its antigen is not known. CDR1 is GTSNPN, CDR2 SVGIG, per germline (reference sequence). J was trimmed by 6 bases and V by 0 bases; bases with no gene match: 3. CDR3 length equals 13 residues. The record originates from a study of cytomegalovirus exposure and HLA in healthy donors. Study conclusions and caveats: Analysis was carried out at a later point, and it linked a missense DCLRE1C variant to TCR beta V- and J-gene trimming.

It was with 60 Vbeta and 13 Jbeta primers that the PCR ran. Libraries were prepared by immunoSEQ multiplex PCR; TCRdb keeps only in-frame clonotypes and omits some of them. Of 200,000 to 250,000 clones listed, 77% were seen once; the top ten hold less than 3%. This sequence joins TRBV30 and TRBJ2-7, with 9 bases that match TRBD2. Sequencing was carried out using PBMCs. The source is a woman in her sixties or seventies in good health and CMV-seropositive. CDR3 nucleotides: TGTGCCTGGAGTGTTTCAGCGGGAGGCGAGCAGTACTTC. As protein: CAWSVSAGGEQYF. The entire variable domain, with the rest obtained from reference TRBV30 and TRBJ2-7, is as follows: SQTIHQWPATLVQPVGSPLSLECTVEGTSNPNLYWYRQAAGRGLQLLFYSVGIGQISSEVPQNLSASRPQDRQFILSSKKLLLSDSGFYLCAWSVSAGGEQYFGPGTRLTVT.